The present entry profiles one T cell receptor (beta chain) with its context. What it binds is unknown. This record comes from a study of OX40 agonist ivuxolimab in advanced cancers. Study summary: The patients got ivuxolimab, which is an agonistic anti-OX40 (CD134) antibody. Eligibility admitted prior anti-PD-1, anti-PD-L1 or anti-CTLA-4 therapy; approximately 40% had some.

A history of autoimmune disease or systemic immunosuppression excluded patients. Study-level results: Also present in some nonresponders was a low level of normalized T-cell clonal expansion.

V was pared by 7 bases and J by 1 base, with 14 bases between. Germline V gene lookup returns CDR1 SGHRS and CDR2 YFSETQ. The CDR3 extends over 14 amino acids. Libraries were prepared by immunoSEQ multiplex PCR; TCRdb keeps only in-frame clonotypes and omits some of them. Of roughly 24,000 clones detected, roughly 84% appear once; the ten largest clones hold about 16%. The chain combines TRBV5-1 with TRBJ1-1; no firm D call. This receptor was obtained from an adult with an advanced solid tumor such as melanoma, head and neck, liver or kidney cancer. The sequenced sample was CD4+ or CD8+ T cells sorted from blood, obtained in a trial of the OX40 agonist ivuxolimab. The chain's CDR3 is CASAARFSNTEAFF. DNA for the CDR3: TGCGCCAGCGCCGCGCGGTTTTCGAACACTGAAGCTTTCTTT.